The 8 T cell receptor beta chains below come from one sample, sequenced in a study of blood T cells in healthy people across ages. Primers used in a second PCR of roughly 6 to 11 cycles were a sample-barcoded 5' primer and a J-beta primer mix. TCRdb redid the calling of the 5' RACE reads with MiXCR, one entry per CDR3 protein. The sample carries about 1,600,000 distinct CDR3 sequences, 42% recorded once. The sample consisted of blood. These receptors came from a woman aged 18-35 years in good health.

The V and J genes are TRBV4-1 and TRBJ1-2; tentatively, D is TRBD1 (5 bases). Trimming removed 0 bases from V and 1 base from J, with 18 bases in between. Per the germline V gene, CDR1 is MGHRA and CDR2 is YSYEKL. The CDR3 has 18 amino acids. The CDR3 DNA reads as TGCGCCAGCAGCCAAGAGGGGCAAAGCACCCTAGTTAACTATGGCTACACCTTC. This gives the protein CASSQEGQSTLVNYGYTF.

In its sample, this clonotype was seen many times. V gene TRBV27 combines with J gene TRBJ1-5; D is unclear. Germline values: CDR1 MNHEY, CDR2 SMNVEV (reference sequence). This CDR3 is 12 amino acids long. With 5 bases removed from V and 4 bases from J, the gap between germline ends came to 6 bases. DNA of the CDR3: TGTGCCAGCAGTGACCCGAATCAGCCCCAGCATTTT. Its protein product is CASSDPNQPQHF.

This clonotype has only a few counts. The chain carries TRBV20-1 and TRBJ2-1, with D possibly TRBD1 on 5 matching bases. The CDR3 runs 18 residues. Germline V gives CDR1 DFQATT, CDR2 SNEGSKA (reference sequence). V dropped 0 bases and J dropped 0 bases, with 18 bases sitting between them. The CDR3 loop is CSARDQLGQGSSYNEQFF. As DNA, the CDR3 is TGCAGTGCTAGAGATCAACTGGGGCAGGGAAGCTCCTACAATGAGCAGTTCTTC.

V gene TRBV10-3 combines with J gene TRBJ1-6, with 9 bases fitting TRBD1. CDR1 is ENHRY and CDR2 is SYGVKD in the germline V gene. J was trimmed by 6 bases and V by 3 bases; bases with no gene match: 6. The CDR3 is 16 amino acids. This chain's CDR3 is CAISDQQGAGNSPLHF. CDR3 sequence (DNA): TGTGCCATCAGTGATCAACAGGGGGCCGGTAATTCACCCCTCCACTTT.

In its sample, this clonotype was seen a few times. The chain links TRBV12-5 to TRBJ2-3; D might be TRBD1 (5 bases). The germline gives CDR1 LGHNT, CDR2 FRNRAP. CDR3 length: 15 residues. V shed 3 bases and J shed 1 base, with 11 bases lying between them. The DNA for the CDR3 is TGTGCTAGTGGTTTTCGGCAGGGTGGCACAGATACGCAGTATTTT. Residues: CASGFRQGGTDTQYF.

This clonotype has only a few counts. The rearrangement joins TRBV20-1 to TRBJ2-1; the D is unclear. CDR3 size: 15 residues. Trimming pared 1 base from V and 0 bases from J, leaving 10 bases between. In germline, CDR1 is DFQATT, CDR2 SNEGSKA (reference sequence). In nucleotides, the CDR3 is TGCAGTGCTAGAGTAGTAGGTCACTCCTACAATGAGCAGTTCTTC. Amino acids: CSARVVGHSYNEQFF.

The chain combines TRBV2 with TRBJ2-3; TRBD1 matches at 7 bases. The CDR3 is 16 residues long. V shed 4 bases, J shed 2 bases, and the junction held 9 bases outside the gene matches. Germline-derived CDR1 and CDR2 are SNHLY and FYNNEI. CDR3 nucleotides: TGTGCCAGCAGTGTAATCCGGGACAGAGTCACAGATACGCAGTATTTT. Protein: CASSVIRDRVTDTQYF.

The chain joins TRBV7-2 to TRBJ2-7, with unresolved D. The germline V gene encodes CDR1 SGHTA and CDR2 FQGNSA. The CDR3 length is 14 residues. V was clipped by 1 base and J by 4 bases, with 11 bases between them. The CDR3 sequence is CASSLGVNGYEQYF. The DNA for the CDR3 is TGTGCCAGCAGCTTAGGGGTTAATGGTTACGAGCAGTACTTC.